This T cell receptor beta chain was observed in a study of sequential checkpoint blockade in melanoma. The treatment was: randomized to nivolumab then ipilimumab (arm A) or the reverse (arm B). The germline V gene has CDR1 KGHSH and CDR2 LQKENI. Unmatched junction bases numbered 19, after V lost 2 bases and J lost 7 bases. This CDR3 region has 19 residues. Profiled with immunoSEQ multiplex PCR; TCRdb holds only in-frame clones, not every one. The data show fewer than 3,000 clones, roughly a quarter seen once. The origin of this receptor is a human donor with melanoma. The chain is built from TRBV18 and TRBJ2-1; 8 positions match TRBD2. The input for sequencing was tumor tissue (inferred from file names), taken from a patient given nivolumab and ipilimumab in sequence. CDR3 sequence: CASSPFGAGASGPLNEQFF. CDR3 in DNA: TGTGCCAGCTCACCATTTGGGGCGGGAGCTAGCGGGCCCTTAAATGAGCAGTTCTTC.